The TCR beta chain under discussion was sequenced for a study of blood T cells in healthy people across ages. Sample-barcoded 5' priming and a J-beta primer mix drove a second PCR of about 6 to 12 cycles. TCRdb analysed the 5' RACE reads with MiXCR anew, one entry per CDR3 protein. The sample shows more than 450,000 distinct CDR3 sequences, roughly a quarter of them seen only once. Trimming left V 3 bases short and J 2 bases short, with 8 bases between. The CDR3 has 13 amino acids. Every sample gave at least 5 micrograms of total RNA when it was extracted. This sample was also put to use in a study of T cells of mothers and their children. As reported in that work: Unrelated mother-child pairs always had slightly, but never significantly, lower normalized overlap than related pairs.

What was sequenced was blood. This sequence originates from a boy between 2 and 10 years old in good health. The chain is built from TRBV12-3 or TRBV12-4 and TRBJ2-7; D gene uncertain. CDR3 region: CASSFAAAYEQYF. In nucleotides, the CDR3 is TGTGCCAGCAGTTTTGCGGCCGCCTACGAGCAGTACTTC.